The next 21 T cell receptor beta chains were all read from a single sample in a study of cytomegalovirus exposure and HLA in healthy donors. 60 Vbeta and 13 Jbeta primers were used in PCR. The data were produced by immunoSEQ multiplex PCR, yet TCRdb's version contains in-frame clones alone and is incomplete. The sample table includes more than 95,000 clones. Sequencing was performed on PBMCs. The receptors were gathered from a man between 35 and 55 years old in good health and CMV-seronegative.

The rearrangement joins TRBV5-1 to TRBJ2-7, with TRBD2 matching 15 bases. This CDR3 region has 16 residues. Germline values: CDR1 SGHRS, CDR2 YFSETQ. V was clipped by 3 bases and J by 6 bases; unmatched bases: 7. The CDR3 protein is CASSWGLAGGIGEQYF. The CDR3, as DNA: TGCGCCAGCAGCTGGGGACTAGCGGGAGGAATTGGCGAGCAGTACTTC. The full variable domain, its missing parts supplied by reference TRBV5-1 and TRBJ2-7, is KAGVTQTPRYLIKTRGQQVTLSCSPISGHRSVSWYQQTPGQGLQFLFEYFSETQRNKGNFPGRFSGRQFSNSRSEMNVSTLELGDSALYLCASSWGLAGGIGEQYFGPGTRLTVT.

The chain links TRBV18 to TRBJ2-1; 9 bases match TRBD2. With V trimmed by 4 bases and J by 1 base, 14 bases remained unmatched. Germline loops: CDR1 KGHSH, CDR2 LQKENI. This CDR3 is built from 19 residues. Written as DNA, the CDR3 is TGTGCCAGCTCACAAGCGGCTAGCGGGATCCCCGAGTCCTACAATGAGCAGTTCTTC. Translation: CASSQAASGIPESYNEQFF.

This chain joins TRBV9 and TRBJ1-1, with TRBD1 as a possible D gene (6 bases). Looked up from germline, CDR1 is SGDLS and CDR2 is YYNGEE. V lost 0 bases, J lost 3 bases, and 15 bases lay in between. This CDR3 comprises 16 residues. The CDR3 region is CASSVGGGGADTEAFF. The CDR3, as DNA: TGTGCCAGCAGCGTAGGGGGAGGGGGGGCGGACACTGAAGCTTTCTTT. The whole variable domain, remainder taken from reference TRBV9 and TRBJ1-1, is DSGVTQTPKHLITATGQRVTLRCSPRSGDLSVYWYQQSLDQGLQFLIQYYNGEERAKGNILERFSAQQFPDLHSELNLSSLELGDSALYFCASSVGGGGADTEAFFGQGTRLTVV.

The V and J genes are TRBV28 and TRBJ1-3; TRBD1 is a possible D gene (5 bases). CDR1 is MDHEN and CDR2 is SYDVKM in the germline V gene. CDR3 length: 16 residues. V lost 5 bases and J lost 0, with 14 bases in between. DNA of the CDR3: TGTGCCAGCAGTCCCCCGACAGCAAGCTCTGGAAACACCATATATTTT. It encodes CASSPPTASSGNTIYF.

This sequence joins TRBV14 and TRBJ1-1, with 9 bases identical to TRBD1. The J segment lost 2 bases and the V segment lost 0 bases, leaving 19 bases of the junction unmatched. In germline, CDR1 is SGHDN, CDR2 FVKESK. CDR3 size: 21 residues. CDR3 loop: CASSQDLAKLDRGIYNTEAFF. Written as DNA, the CDR3 is TGTGCCAGCAGCCAAGATTTGGCTAAATTGGACAGGGGAATCTATAACACTGAAGCTTTCTTT. Full variable domain (rest looked up from reference TRBV14 and TRBJ1-1): EAGVTQFPSHSVIEKGQTVTLRCDPISGHDNLYWYRRVMGKEIKFLLHFVKESKQDESGMPNNRFLAERTGGTYSTLKVQPAELEDSGVYFCASSQDLAKLDRGIYNTEAFFGQGTRLTVV.

This CDR3 is CSAVDRVRGEKLFF. CDR3 nucleotide sequence: TGCAGCGCCGTCGACAGGGTTAGAGGAGAAAAACTGTTTTTT. This rearrangement joins TRBV29-1 to TRBJ1-4; 7 nucleotides align to TRBD1. J lost 8 bases, V lost 7 bases, and 13 bases had no gene match. Germline V gene sequence: CDR1 SQVTM, CDR2 ANQGSEA. CDR3 length: 14 amino acids.

The gene calls are TRBV27 and TRBJ2-7; D is perhaps TRBD2 (5 bases). The CDR3 spans 11 residues. Deletions cut 6 bases from V and 7 bases from J, with 10 bases between. The V gene's germline CDR1 is MNHEY and CDR2 SMNVEV (reference sequence). The CDR3 protein is CASRQTGEQYF. The CDR3 DNA reads TGTGCCAGCAGACAGACGGGGGAGCAGTACTTC.

This chain uses TRBV6-5 with TRBJ1-2; 8 bases agree with TRBD1. Germline trimming cut 6 bases from V and 4 bases from J; bases unmatched to any gene: 10. This CDR3 comprises 15 residues. CDR1 and CDR2 (germline): MNHEY, SVGAGI. CDR3 nucleotide sequence: TGTGCCAGCAGCAACGGGGACAGGCCGATCTATGGCTACACCTTC. Amino acid sequence: CASSNGDRPIYGYTF.

CDR3 residues: CASSLEMVAGGDEQFF. CDR3 coding DNA: TGTGCCAGCAGCTTAGAAATGGTAGCGGGGGGGGATGAGCAGTTCTTC. J is TRBJ2-1 and V is TRBV7-6; TRBD2 aligns across 11 bases. The J segment lost 8 bases and the V segment lost 1 base, leaving 7 bases of the junction unmatched. This CDR3 is built from 16 residues. In germline, CDR1 is SGHVS, CDR2 FNYEAQ.

This sequence joins TRBV5-1 and TRBJ2-6; 9 positions match TRBD1. CDR1 SGHRS and CDR2 YFSETQ come from the germline V gene. The CDR3 runs to 17 residues. The V segment lost 4 bases and the J segment 3 bases; nucleotides outside the gene matches: 8. The CDR3 DNA reads as TGCGCCAGCAGCGGAGGGACAGGGTCTTTTGGGGCCAACGTCCTGACTTTC. This encodes CASSGGTGSFGANVLTF. Supplemented by reference TRBV5-1 and TRBJ2-6, the full variable domain reads KAGVTQTPRYLIKTRGQQVTLSCSPISGHRSVSWYQQTPGQGLQFLFEYFSETQRNKGNFPGRFSGRQFSNSRSEMNVSTLELGDSALYLCASSGGTGSFGANVLTFGAGSRLTVL.

For this clone: Other nucleotide sequences in the sample specify the same CDR3. The chain links TRBV9 to TRBJ1-3, with D unclear. The CDR3 is 15 amino acids. V gave up 3 bases and J gave up 0 bases, with 10 bases separating them. Germline-derived CDR1 and CDR2 are SGDLS and YYNGEE. CDR3 DNA: TGTGCCAGCAGCGCTCTATCCGGCTCTGGAAACACCATATATTTT. It codes for CASSALSGSGNTIYF.

The J gene is TRBJ2-7, the V gene TRBV7-2; no firm D call. Germline lookup yields CDR1 SGHTA and CDR2 FQGNSA. Trimming left V 0 bases short and J 10 bases short, with 13 bases between. There are 13 residues in the CDR3. The CDR3 DNA reads as TGTGCCAGCAGCTTAGCAGAGTCAGGCAGACAGTACTTC. It specifies CASSLAESGRQYF.

The chain employs TRBV4-3 and TRBJ2-7; 8 bases line up with TRBD2. Germline loops: CDR1 LGHNA, CDR2 YSLEER. V shed 2 bases, J shed 3 bases, and the junction held 6 bases outside the gene matches. The CDR3 is 15 residues long. In nucleotides, the CDR3 is TGCGCCAGCAGCCAAATAGCGGGATACATCTACGAGCAGTACTTC. This codes for CASSQIAGYIYEQYF.

The chain recombines TRBV30 with TRBJ2-3, with 9 bases identical to TRBD1. This CDR3 spans 14 amino acids. Looked up from germline, CDR1 is GTSNPN and CDR2 is SVGIG (reference sequence). Trimming cost V 1 base and J 4 bases; bases outside gene matches: 3. The CDR3 loop reads CAWSADRGSDTQYF. The CDR3 bases are TGTGCCTGGAGTGCTGACAGGGGGTCAGATACGCAGTATTTT.

The CDR3, as DNA: TGTGCCAGCAGCTTGGGAGGAGAAGCTTTCTTT. This sequence encodes CASSLGGEAFF. This sequence joins TRBV11-3 and TRBJ1-1; D is uncertain. The ends were cut back, 3 bases at V and 8 bases at J, with 7 bases in the middle. Per the germline V gene, CDR1 is SGHNT and CDR2 is YENEEA. The CDR3 totals 11 residues.

CDR3 sequence: CASSPPGGRGNTEAFF. CDR3 sequence (DNA): TGTGCCAGCTCACCACCTGGCGGCAGGGGGAACACTGAAGCTTTCTTT. This sequence joins TRBV18 and TRBJ1-1, with a possible D match to TRBD1 (6 bases). The germline CDR1 and CDR2 sequences are KGHSH and LQKENI. The CDR3 has 16 amino acids. Trimming left V 0 bases short and J 1 base short, with 12 bases between.

V and J are TRBV10-3 and TRBJ1-1; the match to TRBD1 covers 8 bases. V shed 7 bases and J 5 bases; nucleotides not matched to a gene: 6. From germline, CDR1 is ENHRY and CDR2 SYGVKD. The CDR3 runs 13 residues. The DNA for the CDR3 is TGTGCCATCACGAAGGACAGGGAGACTGAAGCTTTCTTT. It encodes CAITKDRETEAFF.

The gene calls are TRBV5-4 and TRBJ2-3; the D gene is possibly TRBD2 (6 bases). This CDR3 contains 16 residues. CDR1 SGHNT and CDR2 YYREEE come from the germline V gene (reference sequence). V was trimmed by 1 base and J by 4 bases, leaving 16 bases between them. For the CDR3, the DNA is TGTGCCAGCAGCTTGTTTCGACTAGGGGTTTCAGATACGCAGTATTTT. This codes for CASSLFRLGVSDTQYF.

This chain uses TRBV6-4 with TRBJ2-1; the match to TRBD2 covers 14 bases. CDR1 is MRHNA, CDR2 SNTAGT, per germline. V lost 1 base and J lost 3; bases outside the gene matches: 8. The CDR3 is made up of 19 amino acids. The CDR3 DNA reads TGTGCCAGCAGTGACTTAGGACTAGCGGGGGGAACCAGCTACAATGAGCAGTTCTTC. This encodes CASSDLGLAGGTSYNEQFF.

The J gene is TRBJ2-3, the V gene TRBV10-3; 9 positions agree with TRBD2. Germline CDR1 ENHRY, CDR2 SYGVKD. The ends lost 4 bases at V and 0 bases at J; junction bases unmatched: 2. The CDR3 extends over 15 amino acids. In nucleotides, the CDR3 is TGTGCCATCAGTGGGCTAGCGGGAAGCACAGATACGCAGTATTTT. This encodes CAISGLAGSTDTQYF.

The V gene is TRBV10-3, the J gene TRBJ1-5; 7 nucleotides align to TRBD1. This CDR3 is 13 amino acids long. Germline values: CDR1 ENHRY, CDR2 SYGVKD. The ends lost 6 bases at V and 4 bases at J; junction bases unmatched: 3. The chain's CDR3 is CAISGDSNQPQHF. DNA of the CDR3: TGTGCCATCAGCGGGGACAGTAATCAGCCCCAGCATTTT.